This is a list of T cell receptor beta chains from one sample in a study of blood T cell repertoires in COVID-19. Libraries were prepared by immunoSEQ multiplex PCR; TCRdb keeps only in-frame clonotypes and omits some of them. Of about 320,000 clones listed, roughly 90% are singletons. The specimen was PBMCs or T cells enriched from blood (not recorded which). All receptors come from a woman in her 30s who had been exposed to COVID-19. CDR3s include the opening cysteine and the closing phenylalanine or tryptophan. Each record gives: clone size, J gene, D gene, V gene, CDR3 protein, CDR3 DNA. D genes are given only for firm matches. Clone size appears in some rows only: once, few, many, or a class for an expanded clone.

size: .
J: TRBJ1-4
D: TRBD1
V: TRBV3-1/TRBV3-2
CDR3: CASSQGGTGSEKLFF
DNA: TGTGCCAGCAGCCAGGGGGGGACAGGGAGTGAAAAACTGTTTTTT

size: .
J: TRBJ1-3
D: .
V: TRBV6-2/TRBV6-3
CDR3: CASSSGLNRGNTIYF
DNA: TGTGCCAGCAGTTCCGGGTTGAACCGAGGAAACACCATATATTTT

size: few
J: TRBJ2-2
D: TRBD1
V: TRBV5-1
CDR3: CASSYRGTGELFF
DNA: TGCGCCAGCAGTTACAGGGGAACCGGGGAGCTGTTTTTT

size: .
J: TRBJ2-1
D: TRBD2
V: TRBV29-1
CDR3: CSVVDSGGGRVNEQFF
DNA: TGCAGCGTTGTGGATAGCGGGGGGGGAAGGGTGAATGAGCAGTTCTTC

size: few
J: TRBJ1-2
D: TRBD1
V: TRBV5-5
CDR3: CASSSSTGRYGYTF
DNA: TGTGCCAGCAGCTCCTCGACAGGGCGCTATGGCTACACCTTC

size: few
J: TRBJ1-5
D: .
V: TRBV10-3
CDR3: CAISESLGQPQHF
DNA: TGTGCCATCAGTGAGTCACTCGGGCAGCCCCAGCATTTT

size: .
J: TRBJ1-2
D: TRBD1
V: TRBV19
CDR3: CASSPEGAKGYTF
DNA: TGTGCCAGTAGCCCAGAGGGGGCTAAAGGCTACACCTTC

size: .
J: TRBJ1-3
D: .
V: TRBV6-5
CDR3: CASSYSSSSGNTIYF
DNA: TGTGCCAGCAGTTACAGTTCGAGCTCTGGAAACACCATATATTTT

size: .
J: TRBJ2-2
D: TRBD1
V: TRBV2
CDR3: CASLKGQGMTGELFF
DNA: TGTGCCAGCCTTAAGGGACAGGGTATGACCGGGGAGCTGTTTTTT

size: .
J: TRBJ1-1
D: TRBD1
V: TRBV19
CDR3: CASSSRQGLNTEAFF
DNA: TGTGCCAGTAGTTCAAGACAGGGTTTGAACACTGAAGCTTTCTTT

size: .
J: TRBJ2-6
D: TRBD2
V: TRBV4-2
CDR3: CASSQGDYSGANVLTF
DNA: TGTGCCAGCAGCCAAGGGGACTACTCTGGGGCCAACGTCCTGACTTTC

size: .
J: TRBJ1-1
D: TRBD1
V: TRBV5-4
CDR3: CASSSLVGTANTEAFF
DNA: TGTGCCAGCAGCTCTTTAGTAGGGACAGCGAACACTGAAGCTTTCTTT

size: .
J: TRBJ1-6
D: .
V: TRBV2
CDR3: CASSVNRSPLHF
DNA: TGTGCCAGCAGTGTGAATCGGTCACCCCTCCACTTT

size: .
J: TRBJ1-2
D: TRBD1
V: TRBV6-5
CDR3: CASRRQGNYGYTF
DNA: TGTGCCAGCAGGAGACAGGGTAACTATGGCTACACCTTC

size: .
J: TRBJ1-5
D: .
V: TRBV29-1
CDR3: CSASPTDPNQPQHF
DNA: TGCAGCGCCTCCCCGACAGACCCAAATCAGCCCCAGCATTTT

size: .
J: TRBJ1-6
D: .
V: TRBV2
CDR3: CASEALAGASSPLHF
DNA: TGTGCCAGCGAAGCCCTCGCGGGAGCCAGCTCACCCCTCCACTTT

size: once
J: TRBJ1-2
D: .
V: TRBV11-2
CDR3: CASSPYKGVDYGYTF
DNA: TGTGCCAGCAGCCCCTATAAAGGGGTTGACTATGGCTACACCTTC

size: .
J: TRBJ1-5
D: TRBD1
V: TRBV19
CDR3: CASSQMTGGHQPQHF
DNA: TGTGCCAGTAGCCAAATGACAGGGGGGCATCAGCCCCAGCATTTT

size: .
J: TRBJ1-1
D: TRBD1
V: TRBV27
CDR3: CASSLRQGVGTEAFF
DNA: TGTGCCAGCAGTTTGCGCCAGGGGGTAGGAACTGAAGCTTTCTTT

size: once
J: TRBJ1-1
D: .
V: TRBV5-5
CDR3: CASSLGGGGTEAFF
DNA: TGTGCCAGCAGCTTGGGGGGCGGTGGCACTGAAGCTTTCTTT

size: .
J: TRBJ1-2
D: TRBD1
V: TRBV27
CDR3: CASSFRTGNYGYTF
DNA: TGTGCCAGCAGTTTCCGGACAGGAAACTATGGCTACACCTTC

size: .
J: TRBJ2-5
D: TRBD2
V: TRBV6-2/TRBV6-3
CDR3: CASSITRLAGRETQYF
DNA: TGTGCCAGCAGTATCACCAGACTAGCGGGGAGAGAGACCCAGTACTTC

size: .
J: TRBJ1-4
D: TRBD1
V: TRBV5-5
CDR3: CASSFLRGLANEKLFF
DNA: TGTGCCAGCAGCTTTCTCAGGGGGCTAGCTAATGAAAAACTGTTTTTT

size: .
J: TRBJ1-3
D: .
V: TRBV7-9
CDR3: CASSLAGFSGNTIYF
DNA: TGTGCCAGCAGCTTGGCAGGCTTTTCTGGAAACACCATATATTTT

size: .
J: TRBJ2-2
D: TRBD1
V: TRBV5-6
CDR3: CASSSKGQGASGELFF
DNA: TGTGCCAGCAGCTCGAAGGGACAGGGGGCGTCCGGGGAGCTGTTTTTT

size: once
J: TRBJ1-2
D: .
V: TRBV6-5
CDR3: CASSFYETQVNYGYTF
DNA: TGTGCCAGCAGTTTCTACGAAACACAGGTGAACTATGGCTACACCTTC

size: .
J: TRBJ1-1
D: .
V: TRBV27
CDR3: CASSDGALITEAFF
DNA: TGTGCCAGCAGTGATGGGGCTCTGATAACTGAAGCTTTCTTT

size: .
J: TRBJ1-1
D: .
V: TRBV12-3/TRBV12-4
CDR3: CASTLGGLGAFF
DNA: TGTGCCAGCACCCTAGGGGGTTTGGGGGCTTTCTTT

size: .
J: TRBJ1-1
D: TRBD1
V: TRBV7-9
CDR3: CASSFPTGTNTEAFF
DNA: TGTGCCAGCAGCTTTCCGACAGGGACGAACACTGAAGCTTTCTTT

size: .
J: TRBJ2-5
D: TRBD2
V: TRBV2
CDR3: CASSPRGGRQETQYF
DNA: TGTGCCAGCAGCCCCCGGGGGGGGCGACAGGAGACCCAGTACTTC

size: .
J: TRBJ2-5
D: TRBD1
V: TRBV27
CDR3: CASTGTGTGKKTQYF
DNA: TGTGCCAGCACGGGGACCGGGACAGGGAAGAAGACCCAGTACTTC

size: .
J: TRBJ1-1
D: .
V: TRBV5-5
CDR3: CASSLAPTGRANTEAFF
DNA: TGTGCCAGCAGCTTGGCCCCAACAGGGAGGGCGAACACTGAAGCTTTCTTT

size: .
J: TRBJ1-6
D: .
V: TRBV10-3
CDR3: CAIGPQGRNSPLHF
DNA: TGTGCCATCGGACCACAGGGTAGGAATTCACCCCTCCACTTT

size: .
J: TRBJ2-5
D: .
V: TRBV24-1
CDR3: CATSDKGHLGETQYF
DNA: TGTGCCACCAGTGACAAGGGACACTTAGGAGAGACCCAGTACTTC

size: .
J: TRBJ2-7
D: TRBD1
V: TRBV4-1
CDR3: CASSQGLATGTHEQYF
DNA: TGCGCCAGCAGCCAAGGCTTGGCGACAGGGACCCACGAGCAGTACTTC

size: .
J: TRBJ2-1
D: TRBD2
V: TRBV18
CDR3: CASSPSASGGAINEQFF
DNA: TGTGCCAGCTCACCATCGGCTAGCGGGGGGGCTATCAATGAGCAGTTCTTC

size: .
J: TRBJ1-5
D: .
V: TRBV7-4
CDR3: CASSLFGVRQPQHF
DNA: TGTGCCAGCAGCCTCTTCGGGGTCCGACAGCCCCAGCATTTT

size: .
J: TRBJ2-3
D: TRBD2
V: TRBV7-8
CDR3: CASSRRTSGGPDTDTQYF
DNA: TGTGCCAGCAGCCGGAGGACTAGCGGGGGGCCCGACACAGATACGCAGTATTTT

size: .
J: TRBJ1-2
D: TRBD1
V: TRBV4-3
CDR3: CASSQDLVTGDYGYTF
DNA: TGCGCCAGCAGCCAAGATTTAGTCACAGGGGACTATGGCTACACCTTC

size: few
J: TRBJ1-3
D: .
V: TRBV12-3/TRBV12-4
CDR3: CASSGSGNTIYF
DNA: TGTGCCAGCAGCGGCTCTGGAAACACCATATATTTT

size: .
J: TRBJ2-2
D: .
V: TRBV11-2
CDR3: CASSLRGHNINTGELFF
DNA: TGTGCCAGCAGCCTGCGGGGCCACAACATCAACACCGGGGAGCTGTTTTTT

size: .
J: TRBJ2-4
D: .
V: TRBV27
CDR3: CATSEAGATSKNIQYF
DNA: TGTGCCACCTCGGAGGCAGGGGCGACTTCCAAAAACATTCAGTACTTC

size: .
J: TRBJ2-7
D: TRBD1
V: TRBV12-5
CDR3: CASGHRDRADEQYF
DNA: TGTGCTAGTGGCCACCGGGACAGGGCCGACGAGCAGTACTTC

size: .
J: TRBJ2-1
D: TRBD2
V: TRBV24-1
CDR3: CATSGKRDYNEQFF
DNA: TGTGCCACCAGTGGTAAGCGGGACTACAATGAGCAGTTCTTC

size: .
J: TRBJ1-3
D: TRBD1
V: TRBV7-9
CDR3: CASSLETFRDRRSNTIYF
DNA: TGTGCCAGCAGCTTAGAGACTTTTCGGGACAGGAGGTCGAACACCATATATTTT

size: .
J: TRBJ2-1
D: TRBD2
V: TRBV7-2
CDR3: CASSFIAGGTYNEQFF
DNA: TGTGCCAGCAGCTTTATTGCGGGGGGAACCTACAATGAGCAGTTCTTC

size: .
J: TRBJ2-1
D: .
V: TRBV11-3
CDR3: CASSPTRGSYNEQFF
DNA: TGTGCCAGCAGCCCCACAAGAGGCTCCTACAATGAGCAGTTCTTC

size: .
J: TRBJ1-2
D: .
V: TRBV10-2
CDR3: CASSESWDTNYGYTF
DNA: TGCGCCAGCAGTGAGTCTTGGGACACGAACTATGGCTACACCTTC

size: .
J: TRBJ1-1
D: .
V: TRBV29-1
CDR3: CSVVQVGAFF
DNA: TGCAGCGTTGTACAGGTTGGAGCTTTCTTT

size: .
J: TRBJ1-2
D: .
V: TRBV29-1
CDR3: CSVEDGGNYGYTF
DNA: TGCAGCGTTGAAGATGGAGGGAACTATGGCTACACCTTC

size: .
J: TRBJ2-7
D: .
V: TRBV11-3
CDR3: CASAPSKPYEQYF
DNA: TGTGCCAGCGCCCCAAGCAAACCCTACGAGCAGTACTTC

size: once
J: TRBJ2-1
D: TRBD2
V: TRBV4-1
CDR3: CASSQRLAGGPGTYNEQFF
DNA: TGCGCCAGCAGCCAAAGACTAGCGGGGGGGCCGGGCACCTACAATGAGCAGTTCTTC

size: .
J: TRBJ1-3
D: TRBD1
V: TRBV30
CDR3: CAWSARDRESGNTIYF
DNA: TGTGCCTGGAGTGCCCGGGACAGGGAATCTGGAAACACCATATATTTT

size: .
J: TRBJ2-7
D: .
V: TRBV20-1
CDR3: CSASYRPHSYEQYF
DNA: TGCAGTGCTAGTTACAGGCCTCACTCCTACGAGCAGTACTTC

size: .
J: TRBJ1-2
D: .
V: TRBV7-2
CDR3: CASSLAAGENYGYTF
DNA: TGTGCCAGCAGCTTAGCCGCAGGGGAGAACTATGGCTACACCTTC

size: .
J: TRBJ1-2
D: .
V: TRBV7-2
CDR3: CASSLDPGYGYTF
DNA: TGTGCCAGCAGCTTAGATCCAGGGTATGGCTACACCTTC

size: .
J: TRBJ1-6
D: TRBD1
V: TRBV27
CDR3: CASSSYRQGGSPLHF
DNA: TGTGCCAGCAGTTCCTATCGACAGGGGGGCTCACCCCTCCACTTT

size: once
J: TRBJ2-5
D: TRBD2
V: TRBV5-1
CDR3: CASSLGAGQETQYF
DNA: TGCGCCAGCAGCTTGGGAGCGGGGCAAGAGACCCAGTACTTC

size: .
J: TRBJ1-2
D: TRBD1
V: TRBV5-1
CDR3: CASSLESGRGTGGYTF
DNA: TGCGCCAGCAGCTTGGAATCGGGCAGGGGGACAGGTGGCTACACCTTC